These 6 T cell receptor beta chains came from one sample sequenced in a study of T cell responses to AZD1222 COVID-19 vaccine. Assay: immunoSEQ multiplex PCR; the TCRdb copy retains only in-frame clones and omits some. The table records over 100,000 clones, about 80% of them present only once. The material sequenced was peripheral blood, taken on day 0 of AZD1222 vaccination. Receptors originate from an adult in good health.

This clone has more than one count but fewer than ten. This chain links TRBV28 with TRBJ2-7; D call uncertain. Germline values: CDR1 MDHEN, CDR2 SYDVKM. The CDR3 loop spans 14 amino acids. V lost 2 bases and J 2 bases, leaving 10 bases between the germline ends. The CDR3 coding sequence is TGTGCCAGCAGTTTAGCCAGATATGCCTACGAGCAGTACTTC. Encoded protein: CASSLARYAYEQYF.

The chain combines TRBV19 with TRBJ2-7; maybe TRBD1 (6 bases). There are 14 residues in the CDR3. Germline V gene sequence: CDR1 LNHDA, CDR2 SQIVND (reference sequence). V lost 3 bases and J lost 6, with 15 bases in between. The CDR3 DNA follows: TGTGCCAGTAGTATCGGGACACACGCCTTCGAGCAGTACTTC. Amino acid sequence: CASSIGTHAFEQYF. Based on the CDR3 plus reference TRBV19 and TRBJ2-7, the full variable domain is DGGITQSPKYLFRKEGQNVTLSCEQNLNHDAMYWYRQDPGQGLRLIYYSQIVNDFQKGDIAEGYSVSREKKESFPLTVTSAQKNPTAFYLCASSIGTHAFEQYFGPGTRLTVT.

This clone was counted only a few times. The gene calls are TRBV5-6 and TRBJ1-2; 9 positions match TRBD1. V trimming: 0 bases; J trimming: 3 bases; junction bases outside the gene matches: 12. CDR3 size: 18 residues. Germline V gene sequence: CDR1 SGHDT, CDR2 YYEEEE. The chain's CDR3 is CASSLEANTGGAYYGYTF. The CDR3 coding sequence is TGTGCCAGCAGCTTGGAAGCGAACACAGGGGGCGCCTACTATGGCTACACCTTC.

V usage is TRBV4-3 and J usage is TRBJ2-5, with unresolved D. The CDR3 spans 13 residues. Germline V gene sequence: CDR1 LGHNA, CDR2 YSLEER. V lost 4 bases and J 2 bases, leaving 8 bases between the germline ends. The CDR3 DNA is TGCGCCAGCAGCCTCACTCATCAAGAGACCCAGTACTTC. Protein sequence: CASSLTHQETQYF.

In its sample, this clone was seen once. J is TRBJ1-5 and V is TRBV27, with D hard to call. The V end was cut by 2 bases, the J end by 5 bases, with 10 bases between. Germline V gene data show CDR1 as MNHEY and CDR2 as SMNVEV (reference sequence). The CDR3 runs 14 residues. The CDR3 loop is CASSLLRTDQPQHF. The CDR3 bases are TGTGCCAGCAGTTTACTCCGGACCGATCAGCCCCAGCATTTT.

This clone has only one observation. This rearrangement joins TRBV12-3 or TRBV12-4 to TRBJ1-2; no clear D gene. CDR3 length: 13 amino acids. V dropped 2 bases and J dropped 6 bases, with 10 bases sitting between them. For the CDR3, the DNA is TGTGCCAGCAGTTTAACCGTTTACCATGGCTACACCTTC. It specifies CASSLTVYHGYTF.